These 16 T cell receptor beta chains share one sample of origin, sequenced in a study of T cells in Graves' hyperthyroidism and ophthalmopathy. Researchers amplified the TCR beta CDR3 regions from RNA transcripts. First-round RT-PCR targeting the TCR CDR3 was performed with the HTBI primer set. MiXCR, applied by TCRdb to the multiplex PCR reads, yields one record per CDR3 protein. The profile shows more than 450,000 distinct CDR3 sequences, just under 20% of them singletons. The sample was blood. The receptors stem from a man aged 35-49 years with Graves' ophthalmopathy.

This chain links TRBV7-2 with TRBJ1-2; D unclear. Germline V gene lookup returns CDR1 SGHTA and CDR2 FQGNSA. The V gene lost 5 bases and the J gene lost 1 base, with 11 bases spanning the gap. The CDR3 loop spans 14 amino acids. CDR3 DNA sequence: TGTGCCAGCAGCCCAACAACGGTTAACTATGGCTACACCTTC. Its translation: CASSPTTVNYGYTF.

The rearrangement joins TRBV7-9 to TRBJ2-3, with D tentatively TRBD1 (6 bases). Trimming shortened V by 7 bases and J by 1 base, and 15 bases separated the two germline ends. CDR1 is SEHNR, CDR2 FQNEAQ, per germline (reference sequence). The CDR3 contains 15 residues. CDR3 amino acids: CASTLPPGGTDTQYF. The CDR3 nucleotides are TGTGCCAGCACCCTCCCCCCAGGGGGCACAGATACGCAGTATTTT.

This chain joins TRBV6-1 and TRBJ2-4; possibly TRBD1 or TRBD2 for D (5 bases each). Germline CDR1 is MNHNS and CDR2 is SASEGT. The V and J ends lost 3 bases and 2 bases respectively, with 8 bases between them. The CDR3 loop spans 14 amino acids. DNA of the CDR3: TGTGCCAGCAGTGATTGGGGGACCAAAAACATTCAGTACTTC. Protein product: CASSDWGTKNIQYF.

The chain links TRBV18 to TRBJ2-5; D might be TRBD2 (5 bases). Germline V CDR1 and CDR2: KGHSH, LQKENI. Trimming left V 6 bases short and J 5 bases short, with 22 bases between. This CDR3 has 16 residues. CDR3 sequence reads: CASSSPDREEGETQYF. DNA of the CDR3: TGTGCCAGCTCCTCACCAGACCGGGAAGAAGGCGAGACCCAGTACTTC.

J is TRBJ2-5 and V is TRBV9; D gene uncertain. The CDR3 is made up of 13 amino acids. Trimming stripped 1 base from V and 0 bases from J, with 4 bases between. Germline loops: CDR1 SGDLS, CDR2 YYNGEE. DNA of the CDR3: TGTGCCAGCAGCGTATTAGACCAAGAGACCCAGTACTTC. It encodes CASSVLDQETQYF.

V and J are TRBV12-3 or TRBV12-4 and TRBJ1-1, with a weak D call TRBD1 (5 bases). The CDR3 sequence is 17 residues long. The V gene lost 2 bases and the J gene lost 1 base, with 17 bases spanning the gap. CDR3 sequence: CASSLKLFGGGNTEAFF. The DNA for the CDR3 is TGTGCCAGCAGTTTAAAACTATTTGGGGGGGGGAACACTGAAGCTTTCTTT.

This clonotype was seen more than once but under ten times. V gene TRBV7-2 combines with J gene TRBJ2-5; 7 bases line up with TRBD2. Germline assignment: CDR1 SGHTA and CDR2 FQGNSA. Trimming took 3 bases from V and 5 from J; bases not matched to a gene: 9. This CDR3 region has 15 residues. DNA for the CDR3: TGTGCCAGCAGCTTTCAGCGGGAAGCCCAGGAGACCCAGTACTTC. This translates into CASSFQREAQETQYF.

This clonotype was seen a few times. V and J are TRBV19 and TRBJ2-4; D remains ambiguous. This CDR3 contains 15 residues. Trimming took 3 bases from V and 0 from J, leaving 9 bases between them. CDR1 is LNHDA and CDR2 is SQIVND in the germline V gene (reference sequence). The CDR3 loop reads CASSIAGLAKNIQYF. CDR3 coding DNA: TGTGCCAGTAGTATTGCTGGGTTAGCCAAAAACATTCAGTACTTC.

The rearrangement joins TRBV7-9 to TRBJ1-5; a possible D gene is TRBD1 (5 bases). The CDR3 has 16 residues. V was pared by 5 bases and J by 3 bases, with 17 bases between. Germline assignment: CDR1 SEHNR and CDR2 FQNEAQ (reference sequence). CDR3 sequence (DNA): TGTGCCAGCAGCCCCCCAGGGAACGTAGACAATCAGCCCCAGCATTTT. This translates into CASSPPGNVDNQPQHF.

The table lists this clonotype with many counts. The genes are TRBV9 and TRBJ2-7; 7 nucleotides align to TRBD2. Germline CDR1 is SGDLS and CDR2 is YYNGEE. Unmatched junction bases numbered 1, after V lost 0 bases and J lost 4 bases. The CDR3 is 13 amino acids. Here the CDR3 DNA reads TGTGCCAGCAGCGTAGATAGCGGGTACGAGCAGTACTTC. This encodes CASSVDSGYEQYF.

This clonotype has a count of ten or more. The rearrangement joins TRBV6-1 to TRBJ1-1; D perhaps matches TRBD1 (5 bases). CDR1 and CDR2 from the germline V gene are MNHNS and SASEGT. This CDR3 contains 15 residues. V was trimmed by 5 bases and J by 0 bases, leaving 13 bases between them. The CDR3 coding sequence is TGTGCCAGCAGTCCAATACAGGCTATGAACACTGAAGCTTTCTTT. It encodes CASSPIQAMNTEAFF.

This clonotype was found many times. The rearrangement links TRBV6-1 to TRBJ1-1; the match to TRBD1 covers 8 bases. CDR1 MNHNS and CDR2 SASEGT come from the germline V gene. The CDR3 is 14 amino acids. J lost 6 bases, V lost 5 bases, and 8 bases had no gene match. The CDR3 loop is CASSPAGGFSEAFF. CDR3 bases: TGTGCCAGCAGTCCCGCAGGGGGCTTTTCTGAAGCTTTCTTT.

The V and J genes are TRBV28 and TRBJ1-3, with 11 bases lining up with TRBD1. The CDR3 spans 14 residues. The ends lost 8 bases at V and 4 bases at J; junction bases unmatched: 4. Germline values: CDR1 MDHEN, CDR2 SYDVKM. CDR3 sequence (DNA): TGTGCCAGCTTGGACAGGGGGCAGGGAAACACCATATATTTT. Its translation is CASLDRGQGNTIYF.

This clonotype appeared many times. CDR3 region: CASRTTSVNTGELFF. The DNA for the CDR3 is TGTGCCAGCAGAACGACTAGCGTGAACACCGGGGAGCTGTTTTTT. The chain has TRBV28 and TRBJ2-2; 8 nucleotides line up with TRBD2. V lost 6 bases and J lost 1; bases outside the gene matches: 4. Germline V gene sequence: CDR1 MDHEN, CDR2 SYDVKM. The CDR3 covers 15 residues.

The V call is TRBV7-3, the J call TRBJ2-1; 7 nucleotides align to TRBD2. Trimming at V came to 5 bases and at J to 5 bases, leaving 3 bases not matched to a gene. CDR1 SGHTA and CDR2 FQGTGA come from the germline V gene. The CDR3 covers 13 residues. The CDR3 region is CASSIGLDNEQFF. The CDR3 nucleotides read TGTGCCAGCAGCATAGGACTAGACAATGAGCAGTTCTTC.

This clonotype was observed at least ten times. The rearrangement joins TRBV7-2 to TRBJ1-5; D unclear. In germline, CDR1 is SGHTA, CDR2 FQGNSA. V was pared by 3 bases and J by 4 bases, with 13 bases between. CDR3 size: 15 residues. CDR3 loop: CASSLRTGLNQPQHF. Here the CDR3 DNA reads TGTGCCAGCAGCTTGAGGACGGGCTTAAATCAGCCCCAGCATTTT. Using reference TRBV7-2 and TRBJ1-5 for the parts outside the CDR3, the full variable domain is GAGVSQSPSNKVTEKGKDVELRCDPISGHTALYWYRQSLGQGLEFLIYFQGNSAPDKSGLPSDRFSAERTGGSVSTLTIQRTQQEDSAVYLCASSLRTGLNQPQHFGDGTRLSIL.